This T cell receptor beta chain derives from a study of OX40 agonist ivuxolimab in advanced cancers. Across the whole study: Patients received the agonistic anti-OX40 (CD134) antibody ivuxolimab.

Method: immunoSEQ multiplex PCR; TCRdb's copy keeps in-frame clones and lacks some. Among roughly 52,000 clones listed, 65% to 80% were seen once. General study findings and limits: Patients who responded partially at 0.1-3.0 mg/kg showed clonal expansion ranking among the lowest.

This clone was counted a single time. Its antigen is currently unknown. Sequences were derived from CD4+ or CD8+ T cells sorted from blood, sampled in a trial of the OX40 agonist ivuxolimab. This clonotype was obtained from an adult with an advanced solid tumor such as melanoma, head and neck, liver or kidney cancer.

CDR3: CASSLTSHTGPEQYF. In DNA form, the CDR3 reads TGTGCCAGCAGCTTAACGTCCCACACAGGGCCTGAGCAGTACTTC. V gene TRBV7-2 combines with J gene TRBJ2-7, with D tentatively TRBD1 (6 bases). The CDR3 extends over 15 amino acids. Trimming pared 2 bases from V and 7 bases from J, leaving 18 bases between. CDR1 and CDR2 (germline): SGHTA, FQGNSA.